This section outlines one T cell receptor beta chain sequence together with its context. The antigen is unknown. The data stem from a study of shared clonotypes between healthy human individuals. Study-level results: Sampling was confined to blood; repertoires within tissues likely differ.

Researchers divided each subset's genomic DNA evenly across several immunoSEQ plates. The data were produced by immunoSEQ multiplex PCR, yet TCRdb's version contains in-frame clones alone and is incomplete. The table shows 2 million to 3 million clones, with over 85% occurring only once. Trimming removed 6 bases from V and 8 bases from J, with 15 bases in between. Germline CDR1 and CDR2: MRHNA and SNTAGT. There are 13 residues in the CDR3. The chain combines TRBV6-4 with TRBJ2-3; TRBD1 might be the D (5 bases). The clonotype originates from a man younger than 35 in good health. Some clones in this sample may be carry-over from other donors' samples. Material: naive CD4+ T cells from PBMCs. Specified subset: CD45RA+ positively selected. The CDR3 DNA reads as TGTGCCAGCAGCGCTGGTCCAAGGGGTACGCAGTATTTT. It yields the protein CASSAGPRGTQYF.